The T cell receptor beta chain under discussion was sequenced for a study of T cells in Graves' hyperthyroidism and ophthalmopathy. Study-wide points: A model of 13 V-J pairs discriminated ophthalmopathy from stable hyperthyroidism. Most clonotypes expanded in thyroid above 0.001 were likewise present in blood. Ophthalmopathy was model-predicted a median 6.5 months pre-onset.

This clonotype was observed at least ten times. Its specificity is not known. J lost 4 bases, V lost 6 bases, and 10 bases had no gene match. The CDR3 is made up of 15 amino acids. Germline CDR1 and CDR2: SGHDN and FVKESK. On the basis of clinical symptoms, serum thyroxine and TRAb, thyroid ultrasound and orbital computed tomography, diagnoses were made. RNA transcripts provided the source from which TCR beta CDR3 regions were amplified. The HTBI primer set served for first-round RT-PCR of the TCR CDR3. In TCRdb, the multiplex PCR reads were re-called with MiXCR into one record per CDR3 protein. The data contain a few hundred thousand distinct CDR3 sequences, roughly an eighth of them singletons.

The chain uses TRBV14 and TRBJ2-7, with 9 nucleotides matching TRBD1. The TCR was taken from a woman aged 40 to 50 with Graves' ophthalmopathy. Sequences were obtained from blood. The CDR3 spells CASSRGTGGIYEQYF. CDR3 nucleotide sequence: TGTGCCAGCAGTCGCGGAACAGGGGGCATTTACGAGCAGTACTTC.